Sequencing of this T cell receptor beta chain was carried out in a study of blood T cell repertoires in COVID-19 (dated by TCRdb to the early 2020s). For the wider study: Samples covering the acute and convalescent phases of COVID-19 were provided by collaborators in the United States, Italy and Spain. A freely available public database, intended as a resource for researchers studying the immune response to SARS-CoV-2, is where the repertoires were released. HLA class I and class II types, where available, came from metadata supplied by the sample provider rather than from assay-based typing. The prospective study material was composed of cDNA or gDNA derived from T cells, B-cell-depleted T cells, or PBMCs. The sample metadata nearly always contained a de-identified subject ID, COVID-19 status, age in years and sex. Subjects who had been exposed to COVID-19, were actively infected with it, or had recovered from it provided the deeply sampled blood TCRbeta repertoires that made up the dataset. Samples were obtained from the ongoing ImmuneRACE study (first 160 participants) and from approximately 1,200 subjects provided by 6 global collaborators. What the research found in general, with its limitations: The amount of clinical and demographic metadata varied by source and participant and was provided uncurated.

In the case of this clone: This clone's antigen is unknown. No much larger clone is present one base from it, and per-base qualities are unavailable.

The collaborating institutions used their own protocols to collect whole blood in K2EDTA tubes. Collaborator samples were shipped for TCRbeta analysis as frozen whole blood, isolated PBMCs, or DNA extracted from either sample type. The immunoSEQ Assay, a bias-controlled multiplex PCR, was used to amplify TCRbeta CDR3 regions from genomic DNA. The study's processing was this. The number of nucleated cells in each sample was estimated from the amplification of reference gene primers within the assay. To quantify the absolute abundance of each unique TCRbeta CDR3 rearrangement, sequence reads were collapsed and filtered. For each sample, productive Simpson clonality was calculated by taking the square root of Simpson's diversity index across productive rearrangements. The immuneACCESS repertoire file appears here via TCRdb, limited to in-frame rearrangements. These files lack a portion of the clones; in checked studies, under half of the deficit traces to unresolved V genes, and the cause of the others is not known. V and J calls and clone size are as listed in that table; D and trimming were resolved from the DNA. Here the sample has about 18,000 clones; about four fifths occur a single time. Together, the top ten hold around 13% of the sample.

The CDR3 goes from the cysteine to the phenylalanine over 15 residues. Only CDR3 DNA is held: 45 bases, read in frame from base 1. V sheds 4 bases and J sheds 4 bases, leaving 16 bases between their ends. Taken from the germline V gene, the CDR1 and CDR2 loops are SNHLY and FYNNEI. The receptor comes from a man aged 35 to 55 with active or convalescent COVID-19. The sample comprised peripheral blood. The chain joins TRBV2 to TRBJ2-5; TRBD2 could be the D gene, as 7 bases match. The encoded CDR3 is CASSVRGEGGETQYF. The bases read TGTGCCAGCAGTGTTCGAGGGGAGGGGGGAGAGACCCAGTACTTC.